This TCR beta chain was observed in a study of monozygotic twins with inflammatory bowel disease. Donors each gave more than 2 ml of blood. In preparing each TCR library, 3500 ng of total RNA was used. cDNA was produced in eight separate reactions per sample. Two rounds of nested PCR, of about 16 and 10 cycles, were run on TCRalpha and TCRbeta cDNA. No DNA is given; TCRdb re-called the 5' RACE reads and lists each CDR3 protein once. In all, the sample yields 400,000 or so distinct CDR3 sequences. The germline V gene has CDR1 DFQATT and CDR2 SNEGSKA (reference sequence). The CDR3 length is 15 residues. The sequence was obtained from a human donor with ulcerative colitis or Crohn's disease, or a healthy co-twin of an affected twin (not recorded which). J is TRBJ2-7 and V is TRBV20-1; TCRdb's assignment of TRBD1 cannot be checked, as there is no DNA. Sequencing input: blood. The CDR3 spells CSARRLGGAVYEQYF.